The 5 T cell receptor beta chains below come from one sample, sequenced in a study of blood T cell repertoires in COVID-19. Data came from immunoSEQ multiplex PCR; TCRdb stores just in-frame clones and leaves some out. The table records fewer than 300,000 clones, 85% of them present only once. Specimen: PBMCs or T cells enriched from blood (not recorded which). The receptors originated from a woman aged 45-59 years who had recovered from COVID-19.

The chain uses TRBV19 and TRBJ2-1, with D possibly TRBD1 on 6 matching bases. This CDR3 is 15 amino acids long. V lost 5 bases and J lost 4, with 15 bases in between. CDR1 LNHDA and CDR2 SQIVND come from the germline V gene (reference sequence). CDR3 nucleotides: TGTGCCAGTAGTGGGTGGGACAAGGGATACAATGAGCAGTTCTTC. Translation gives CASSGWDKGYNEQFF.

This clone was recorded only once. The chain is built from TRBV4-1 and TRBJ2-5, with 15 bases that match TRBD2. CDR1 and CDR2 from the germline V gene are MGHRA and YSYEKL. Trimming cost V 3 bases and J 2 bases; bases outside gene matches: 1. This CDR3 is built from 16 residues. As DNA, the CDR3 is TGCGCCAGCAGCCACGGGACTAGCGGGGGGCAAGAGACCCAGTACTTC. Amino acid sequence: CASSHGTSGGQETQYF.

J is TRBJ1-5 and V is TRBV6-5; D not certain. The CDR3 has 12 residues. The V end lost 6 bases, the J end lost 2 bases, and 5 bases lay between the germline ends. Germline CDR1 reads MNHEY; CDR2 reads SVGAGI. This CDR3 is CASSRGNQPQHF. The DNA of the CDR3 is TGTGCCAGCAGCCGGGGCAATCAGCCCCAGCATTTT.

This clone has just one count. The chain links TRBV28 to TRBJ1-1, with D perhaps TRBD1 (6 bases). CDR3 length: 16 residues. The germline CDR1 and CDR2 sequences are MDHEN and SYDVKM. V lost 7 bases to trimming and J lost 4 bases, with 22 bases between them. CDR3 loop: CASTLRGGASSTEAFF. In nucleotides, the CDR3 is TGTGCCAGCACCCTGCGAGGGGGGGCGAGCAGCACTGAAGCTTTCTTT.

This chain joins TRBV3-1 (or the pseudogene TRBV3-2) and TRBJ1-1; TRBD1 aligns across 7 bases. Germline CDR1 LGHDT, CDR2 YNNKEL (reference sequence). The CDR3 is made up of 19 amino acids. V gave up 0 bases and J gave up 0 bases; unmatched junction bases: 13. The CDR3 spells CASSQDPAFGGQMNTEAFF. The CDR3 DNA sequence: TGTGCCAGCAGCCAAGATCCAGCATTTGGGGGACAGATGAACACTGAAGCTTTCTTT.